These T cell receptor beta chains were read from a single sample in a study of blood T cell repertoires in COVID-19. TCRdb keeps only in-frame clones here, not all; method: immunoSEQ multiplex PCR. The data hold some 65,000 clones, with 74% observed a single time. Input material: peripheral blood. The origin of the receptors is an elderly woman with acute or convalescent COVID-19. CDR3s include the opening cysteine and the closing phenylalanine or tryptophan. A D gene is named only where the DNA matches it firmly. The size entry is marked missing in some rows and otherwise reads once, few, many or a size class.

>.|TRBV7-6|.|TRBJ2-7
CASSLAPISQGEQYF
TGTGCCAGCAGCTTAGCCCCCATTTCACAGGGAGAGCAGTACTTC
>.|TRBV19|.|TRBJ1-3
CASTRQTPSGNTIYF
TGTGCCAGTACCAGACAGACTCCCTCTGGAAACACCATATATTTT
>TRBD1|TRBV10-3|.|TRBJ1-1
CAIRKTGGTQMNTEAFF
TGTGCCATCAGGAAGACAGGGGGCACCCAAATGAACACTGAAGCTTTCTTT
>TRBD1|TRBV2|.|TRBJ2-3
CASSEPPGQGGDTQYF
TGTGCCAGCAGTGAACCACCGGGACAGGGAGGAGATACGCAGTATTTT
>.|TRBV20-1|.|TRBJ1-1
CSASLSGTTEAFF
TGCAGTGCTAGTTTATCGGGTACGACTGAAGCTTTCTTT
>TRBD1|TRBV6-4|few|TRBJ2-1
CASSAHPPGQGIHEQFF
TGTGCCAGCAGTGCCCACCCCCCGGGACAGGGTATCCATGAGCAGTTCTTC
>.|TRBV10-3|.|TRBJ2-3
CAIRSQGGPTDTQYF
TGTGCCATCAGGTCGCAGGGGGGCCCCACAGATACGCAGTATTTT
>TRBD1|TRBV19|once|TRBJ2-2
CASTPGTVNTGELFF
TGTGCCAGTACCCCCGGGACAGTAAACACCGGGGAGCTGTTTTTT
>TRBD1|TRBV12-5|.|TRBJ2-7
CASASGQGVYEQYF
TGTGCTAGTGCCTCCGGACAGGGGGTTTACGAGCAGTACTTC
>.|TRBV7-6|few|TRBJ2-2
CASSSFPGANTGELFF
TGTGCCAGCAGCTCCTTTCCGGGGGCGAACACCGGGGAGCTGTTTTTT
>TRBD2|TRBV29-1|.|TRBJ2-7
CSAEGSGTQNSYEQYF
TGCAGCGCCGAAGGTAGCGGGACACAGAACTCCTACGAGCAGTACTTC
>TRBD2|TRBV7-2|.|TRBJ2-2
CASSLTSGANTGELFF
TGTGCCAGCAGCCTCACTAGCGGGGCAAACACCGGGGAGCTGTTTTTT
>.|TRBV30|.|TRBJ2-3
CAWSAGQGPPDTQYF
TGTGCCTGGAGTGCCGGGCAGGGGCCCCCAGATACGCAGTATTTT
>TRBD2|TRBV5-1|.|TRBJ2-3
CASSLETSGRIGTDTQYF
TGCGCCAGCAGCTTGGAGACTAGCGGGAGGATCGGCACAGATACGCAGTATTTT
>TRBD2|TRBV30|.|TRBJ2-7
CAWRSSGTSRYEQYF
TGTGCCTGGAGAAGCTCCGGGACTAGTCGGTACGAGCAGTACTTC
>TRBD2|TRBV4-1|.|TRBJ2-1
CASSQSQISGRGRNEQFF
TGCGCCAGCAGCCAAAGCCAGATTAGCGGGAGGGGAAGGAATGAGCAGTTCTTC
>.|TRBV3-1/TRBV3-2|.|TRBJ2-3
CASSQDGGNTQYF
TGTGCCAGCAGCCAAGATGGGGGGAATACGCAGTATTTT
>TRBD1|TRBV27|.|TRBJ2-3
CASSLNRGADTQYF
TGTGCCAGCAGTTTAAACAGGGGCGCGGATACGCAGTATTTT
>TRBD1|TRBV2|.|TRBJ2-1
CASMVQGTGGFEQFF
TGTGCCAGCATGGTCCAGGGGACAGGGGGCTTTGAGCAGTTCTTC
>.|TRBV28|.|TRBJ2-7
CASSFSPDWSSYEQYF
TGTGCCAGCAGTTTTTCCCCGGACTGGAGCTCCTACGAGCAGTACTTC
>.|TRBV18|.|TRBJ2-7
CASSPLPRNYEQYF
TGTGCCAGCTCACCCCTACCGAGAAACTACGAGCAGTACTTC
>.|TRBV9|.|TRBJ1-6
CASSVEARGSYNSPLHF
TGTGCCAGCAGCGTAGAAGCCAGGGGATCCTATAATTCACCCCTCCACTTT
>TRBD1|TRBV14|.|TRBJ1-1
CASREQGAANTEAFF
TGTGCCAGCAGGGAACAGGGGGCGGCGAACACTGAAGCTTTCTTT
>.|TRBV11-3|.|TRBJ1-1
CASSLLLNTEAFF
TGTGCCAGCAGCTTACTATTGAACACTGAAGCTTTCTTT
>TRBD1|TRBV18|.|TRBJ2-7
CASSGTGGAYEQYF
TGTGCCAGCTCAGGGACAGGGGGCGCTTACGAGCAGTACTTC
>TRBD1|TRBV19|few|TRBJ1-5
CASSVRGQPQHF
TGTGCCAGTAGTGTCAGGGGGCAGCCCCAGCATTTT
>TRBD2|TRBV27|.|TRBJ2-1
CASSRRRGRSYNEQFF
TGTGCCAGCAGTCGGCGTCGCGGGAGGTCCTACAATGAGCAGTTCTTC
>.|TRBV30|.|TRBJ2-1
CAQGRGNEQFF
TGTGCCCAAGGACGGGGAAATGAGCAGTTCTTC
>TRBD1|TRBV5-1|.|TRBJ1-2
CASSFEGATYGYTF
TGCGCCAGCAGCTTTGAGGGGGCCACCTATGGCTACACCTTC
>TRBD1|TRBV18|.|TRBJ1-4
CASSPTGTGTATNEKLFF
TGTGCCAGCTCGCCCACCGGGACAGGCACTGCAACTAATGAAAAACTGTTTTTT
>TRBD2|TRBV25-1|.|TRBJ2-2
CASSEGLAGAATGELFF
TGTGCCAGCAGTGAAGGCCTAGCGGGAGCGGCCACCGGGGAGCTGTTTTTT
>.|TRBV7-2|.|TRBJ2-1
CASSLVSGGYNEQFF
TGTGCCAGCAGCTTAGTCTCGGGTGGGTACAATGAGCAGTTCTTC
>TRBD1|TRBV18|.|TRBJ1-4
CASSPELVGGLEKLFF
TGTGCCAGCTCACCAGAGCTCGTAGGGGGCCTTGAAAAACTGTTTTTT
>TRBD2|TRBV6-5|.|TRBJ2-7
CASRITSGRIHEQYF
TGTGCCAGCAGAATTACTAGCGGGAGGATCCACGAGCAGTACTTC
>TRBD2|TRBV6-4|.|TRBJ2-1
CASSDLAGEIEQFF
TGTGCCAGCAGTGACCTAGCGGGAGAAATTGAGCAGTTCTTC
>TRBD1|TRBV7-9|.|TRBJ1-5
CASSPTGQPQHF
TGTGCCAGCAGCCCGACAGGGCAGCCCCAGCATTTT
>TRBD2|TRBV5-4|.|TRBJ2-3
CASSRGTSGIDDTQYF
TGTGCCAGCAGCAGAGGGACTAGCGGGATCGACGATACGCAGTATTTT
>TRBD2|TRBV6-5|.|TRBJ2-1
CASSSPLAEDLNEQFF
TGTGCCAGCAGTTCCCCCCTAGCGGAAGATCTAAATGAGCAGTTCTTC
>TRBD1|TRBV19|.|TRBJ1-5
CATSGTGGSQPQHF
TGTGCCACCTCCGGGACAGGGGGCTCTCAGCCCCAGCATTTT
>TRBD1|TRBV5-1|.|TRBJ1-1
CASSLQGAGAGDTEAFF
TGCGCCAGCAGCCTGCAGGGGGCAGGGGCGGGGGACACTGAAGCTTTCTTT
>TRBD1|TRBV7-9|once|TRBJ2-3
CASRSGQGHTQYF
TGTGCCAGCAGATCCGGACAGGGTCATACGCAGTATTTT
>.|TRBV30|.|TRBJ2-7
CAWSVGQLYEQYF
TGTGCCTGGAGTGTCGGACAGCTATACGAGCAGTACTTC
>.|TRBV7-8|.|TRBJ2-1
CASSFVVANEQFF
TGTGCCAGCAGCTTCGTTGTAGCAAATGAGCAGTTCTTC
>.|TRBV4-3|.|TRBJ1-4
CASSQEVGVKLFF
TGCGCCAGCAGCCAAGAGGTCGGTGTCAAACTGTTTTTT
>.|TRBV20-1|.|TRBJ2-1
CSVQGGEQFF
TGCAGTGTACAGGGTGGTGAGCAGTTCTTC
>.|TRBV2|.|TRBJ1-1
CASSKDSLNTEAFF
TGTGCCAGCAGCAAAGACAGTCTGAACACTGAAGCTTTCTTT
>.|TRBV27|.|TRBJ2-6
CASRNSYSGANVLTF
TGTGCCAGCAGAAATTCCTACTCTGGGGCCAACGTCCTGACTTTC
>TRBD2|TRBV24-1|.|TRBJ2-1
CATSSSSSGRNSYNEQFF
TGTGCCACCAGTTCTTCATCAAGCGGGAGGAACTCCTACAATGAGCAGTTCTTC
>.|TRBV4-1|many|TRBJ1-2
CASSQSGVHPWGYTF
TGCGCCAGCAGCCAATCGGGGGTTCACCCGTGGGGCTACACCTTC
>.|TRBV27|.|TRBJ2-3
CASSSWTSTDTQYF
TGTGCCAGCAGTTCTTGGACTAGCACAGATACGCAGTATTTT
>.|TRBV2|.|TRBJ2-3
CASSVASTQYF
TGTGCCAGCAGTGTTGCTAGTACGCAGTATTTT
>TRBD2|TRBV19|.|TRBJ2-3
CASSVAGGPYSTDTQYF
TGTGCCAGTAGTGTGGCGGGAGGGCCCTATAGCACAGATACGCAGTATTTT
>.|TRBV10-2|.|TRBJ1-5
CASSPTANQPQHF
TGCGCCAGCAGTCCGACAGCTAATCAGCCCCAGCATTTT
>.|TRBV5-1|.|TRBJ2-7
CASSLGQYEQYF
TGCGCCAGCAGCCTGGGGCAGTACGAGCAGTACTTC